The T cell receptor beta chain described here comes from a study of blood T cell repertoires in COVID-19. Study-wide context: Acute and convalescent COVID-19 samples came from the United States, Italy and Spain. Sources were T cells, B-cell-depleted T cells, or PBMCs; the material itself was cDNA or gDNA.

CDR1 KGHSH and CDR2 LQKENI come from the germline V gene. The CDR3 contains 15 residues. V lost 3 bases to trimming and J lost 10 bases; unmatched junction nucleotides: 5. Original analysis: Amplification from reference gene primers served as the basis for estimated nucleated cell counts. Assay used: immunoSEQ multiplex PCR; TCRdb lists only in-frame clones, some missing. Clone size and the V and J calls come from that table; the DNA yielded D and trimming. The sample lists 50,000 to 65,000 clones, approximately 88% occurring once. The sequenced sample was peripheral blood. This TCR came from a human donor in a cohort sampled during active COVID-19. The chain joins TRBV18 to TRBJ2-1, with 14 nucleotides matching TRBD2. The CDR3, as DNA: TGTGCCAGCTCACCTCCGGGACTAGCGGGAGACGAGCAGTTCTTC. Amino acids: CASSPPGLAGDEQFF. Full variable domain (missing parts from reference TRBV18 and TRBJ2-1): NAGVMQNPRHLVRRRGQEARLRCSPMKGHSHVYWYRQLPEEGLKFMVYLQKENIIDESGMPKERFSAEFPKEGPSILRIQQVVRGDSAAYFCASSPPGLAGDEQFFGPGTRLTVL.